Presented here are 5 T cell receptor beta chains from one specimen sequenced in a study of identical twins. TCRdb processed the 5' RACE reads anew with MiXCR; each CDR3 protein has one entry. The repertoire holds 690,000 or so distinct CDR3 sequences, with roughly 6% as singletons. Source material: naive T cells sorted from blood. All receptors derive from a young man in good health.

This clonotype was recorded at least ten times. V and J are TRBV6-1 and TRBJ2-7; the D is unclear. The germline V gene encodes CDR1 MNHNS and CDR2 SASEGT. Trimming shortened V by 5 bases and J by 5 bases, and 22 bases separated the two germline ends. The CDR3 has 16 residues. In DNA, the CDR3 is TGTGCCAGCAGTACGCTTGGAGTACGTACAGACAACGAGCAGTACTTC. Its protein is CASSTLGVRTDNEQYF.

This clonotype showed up many times. The chain carries TRBV24-1 and TRBJ1-5, with a weak D call TRBD1 (5 bases). Between the trimmed V and J ends, which lost 5 bases and 1 base, there was a span of 11 bases. The CDR3 totals 15 residues. Germline V CDR1 and CDR2: KGHDR, SFDVKD. The CDR3 DNA reads TGTGCCACCAGTGGCGACAGTTTAAGCAATCAGCCCCAGCATTTT. Residues: CATSGDSLSNQPQHF.

This clonotype appeared many times. V and J are TRBV29-1 and TRBJ2-1; D is perhaps TRBD2 (5 bases). Germline V gene data show CDR1 as SQVTM and CDR2 as ANQGSEA. The CDR3 extends over 13 amino acids. V was trimmed by 8 bases and J by 2 bases, leaving 13 bases between them. CDR3 protein: CSSESGAYNEQFF. Written as DNA, the CDR3 is TGCAGCTCGGAGTCCGGGGCCTACAATGAGCAGTTCTTC.

A few counts support this clonotype. This CDR3 reads CASSLGGQGKYNEQFF. Written as DNA, the CDR3 is TGCGCCAGCAGCTTGGGGGGACAGGGGAAATACAATGAGCAGTTCTTC. V usage is TRBV5-1 and J usage is TRBJ2-1; 10 positions agree with TRBD1. The CDR3 is 16 residues long. Germline V gene sequence: CDR1 SGHRS, CDR2 YFSETQ. J lost 4 bases, V lost 0 bases, and 4 bases had no gene match.

This chain joins TRBV5-6 and TRBJ2-6; 7 positions match TRBD1. Germline V gene data show CDR1 as SGHDT and CDR2 as YYEEEE. The CDR3 covers 15 residues. Trimming at V came to 5 bases and at J to 0 bases, leaving 2 bases not matched to a gene. The CDR3 DNA follows: TGTGCCAGCAGACAGGGGTACTCTGGGGCCAACGTCCTGACTTTC. Translating it yields CASRQGYSGANVLTF. Full variable domain (remainder filled in from reference TRBV5-6 and TRBJ2-6): DAGVTQSPTHLIKTRGQQVTLRCSPKSGHDTVSWYQQALGQGPQFIFQYYEEEERQRGNFPDRFSGHQFPNYSSELNVNALLLGDSALYLCASRQGYSGANVLTFGAGSRLTVL.